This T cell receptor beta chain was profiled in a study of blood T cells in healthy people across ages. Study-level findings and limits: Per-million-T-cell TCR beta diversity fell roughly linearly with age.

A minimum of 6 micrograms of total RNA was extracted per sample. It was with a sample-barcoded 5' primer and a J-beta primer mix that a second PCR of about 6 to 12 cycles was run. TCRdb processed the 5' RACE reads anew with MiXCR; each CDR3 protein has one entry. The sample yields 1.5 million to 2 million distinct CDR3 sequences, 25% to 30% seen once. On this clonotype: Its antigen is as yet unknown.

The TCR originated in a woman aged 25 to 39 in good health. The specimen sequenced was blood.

DNA of the CDR3: TGTGCCAGCAGCCAACAGGGGGAGGATCAGCCCCAGCATTTT. Translating gives CASSQQGEDQPQHF. The V gene is TRBV5-5, the J gene TRBJ1-5, with 8 bases identical to TRBD1. V dropped 4 bases and J dropped 5; count of bases not matched to a gene: 5. Germline V gene data show CDR1 as SGHKS and CDR2 as YYEKEE (reference sequence). The CDR3 spans 14 residues.